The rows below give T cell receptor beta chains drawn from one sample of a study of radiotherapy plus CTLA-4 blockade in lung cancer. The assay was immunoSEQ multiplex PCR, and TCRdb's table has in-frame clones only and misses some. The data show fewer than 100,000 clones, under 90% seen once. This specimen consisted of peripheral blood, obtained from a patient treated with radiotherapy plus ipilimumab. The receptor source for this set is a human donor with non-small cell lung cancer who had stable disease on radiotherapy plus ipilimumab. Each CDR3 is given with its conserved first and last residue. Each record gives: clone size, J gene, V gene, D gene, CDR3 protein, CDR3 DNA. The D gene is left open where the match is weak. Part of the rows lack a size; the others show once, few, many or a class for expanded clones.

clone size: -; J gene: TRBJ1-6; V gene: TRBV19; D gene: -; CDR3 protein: CASSGRSKSPLHF; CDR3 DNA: TGTGCCAGTTCGGGACGTTCCAAATCACCCCTCCACTTT
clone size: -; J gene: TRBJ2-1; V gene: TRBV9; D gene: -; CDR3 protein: CASSEDQRHYNEQFF; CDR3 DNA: TGTGCCAGCAGCGAAGACCAGAGGCACTACAATGAGCAGTTCTTC
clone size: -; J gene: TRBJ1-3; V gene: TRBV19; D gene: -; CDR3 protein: CASLGGYGNTIYF; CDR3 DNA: TGTGCCAGTCTTGGGGGGTATGGAAACACCATATATTTT
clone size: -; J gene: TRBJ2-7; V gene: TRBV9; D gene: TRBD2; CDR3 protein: CASSVEAGGPYEQYF; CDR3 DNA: TGTGCCAGCAGCGTAGAGGCGGGAGGGCCCTACGAGCAGTACTTC
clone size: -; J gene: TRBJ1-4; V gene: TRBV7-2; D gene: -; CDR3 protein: CASSSRDPSIEKLFF; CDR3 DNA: TGTGCCAGCAGCTCCAGGGACCCAAGCATTGAAAAACTGTTTTTT
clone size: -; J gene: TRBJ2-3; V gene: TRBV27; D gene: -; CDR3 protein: CASSLSRGPTDTQYF; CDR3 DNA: TGTGCCAGCAGTTTATCAAGGGGCCCCACAGATACGCAGTATTTT
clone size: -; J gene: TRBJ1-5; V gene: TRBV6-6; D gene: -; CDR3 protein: CASTPGSYSNQPQHF; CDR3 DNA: TGTGCCAGCACCCCGGGGTCATATAGCAATCAGCCCCAGCATTTT
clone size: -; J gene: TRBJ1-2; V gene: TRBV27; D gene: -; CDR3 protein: CASSGTQGFNSEGYTF; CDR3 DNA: TGTGCCAGCAGTGGCACCCAGGGGTTTAATTCGGAGGGCTACACCTTC
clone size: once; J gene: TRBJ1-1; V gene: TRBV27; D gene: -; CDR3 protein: CASSLSSQGRTEAFF; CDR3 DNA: TGTGCCAGCAGTTTAAGCTCTCAGGGGCGAACTGAAGCTTTCTTT
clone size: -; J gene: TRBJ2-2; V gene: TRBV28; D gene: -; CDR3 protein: CASSSPAPAGELFF; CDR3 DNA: TGTGCCAGCAGCTCCCCCGCTCCCGCTGGGGAGCTGTTTTTT
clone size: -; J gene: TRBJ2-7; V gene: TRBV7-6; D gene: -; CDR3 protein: CASSLTDEQYF; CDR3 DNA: TGTGCCAGCAGCTTAACAGACGAGCAGTACTTC
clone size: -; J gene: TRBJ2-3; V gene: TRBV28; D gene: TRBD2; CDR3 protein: CASFPHDFLAGETDTQYF; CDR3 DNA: TGTGCCAGCTTCCCCCACGACTTCCTAGCGGGAGAGACAGATACGCAGTATTTT
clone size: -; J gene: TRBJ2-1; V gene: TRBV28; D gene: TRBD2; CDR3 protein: CASSVWGGQGYNEQFF; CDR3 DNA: TGTGCCAGCAGCGTCTGGGGGGGTCAGGGCTACAATGAGCAGTTCTTC
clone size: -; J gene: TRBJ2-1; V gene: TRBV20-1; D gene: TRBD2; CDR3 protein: CSAPGLADLFF; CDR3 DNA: TGCAGTGCCCCGGGACTAGCGGACCTTTTCTTC
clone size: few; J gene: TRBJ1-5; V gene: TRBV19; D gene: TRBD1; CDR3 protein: CASSSTGGGNQPQHF; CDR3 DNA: TGTGCCAGTAGTTCGACAGGGGGCGGGAATCAGCCCCAGCATTTT
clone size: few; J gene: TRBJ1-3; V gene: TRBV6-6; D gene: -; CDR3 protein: CASSYEGITGNTIYF; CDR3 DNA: TGTGCCAGCAGTTACGAGGGGATCACTGGAAACACCATATATTTT
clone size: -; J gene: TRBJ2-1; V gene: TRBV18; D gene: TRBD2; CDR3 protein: CASSPPERGKYNEQFF; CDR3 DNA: TGTGCCAGCTCACCACCGGAGCGGGGGAAATACAATGAGCAGTTCTTC
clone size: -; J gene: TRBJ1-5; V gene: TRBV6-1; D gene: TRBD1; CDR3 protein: CASSKAGGSQPQHF; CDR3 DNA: TGTGCCAGCAGCAAGGCAGGGGGCTCCCAGCCCCAGCATTTT
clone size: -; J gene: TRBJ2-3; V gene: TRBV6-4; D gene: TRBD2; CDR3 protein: CASSPSAGGGATDTQYF; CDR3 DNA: TGTGCCAGCAGCCCCTCGGCTGGCGGGGGGGCCACAGATACGCAGTATTTT
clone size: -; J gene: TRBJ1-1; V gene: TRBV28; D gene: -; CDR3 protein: CASTLRGKQVNTEAFF; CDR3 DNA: TGTGCCAGTACCTTGAGGGGGAAACAAGTGAACACTGAAGCTTTCTTT
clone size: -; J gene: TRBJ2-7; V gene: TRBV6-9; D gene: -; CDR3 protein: CASSDYEQYF; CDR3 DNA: TGTGCCAGCAGTGACTACGAGCAGTACTTC
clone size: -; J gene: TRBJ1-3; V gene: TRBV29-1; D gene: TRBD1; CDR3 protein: CSVQGASDTIYF; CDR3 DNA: TGCAGCGTACAGGGGGCTTCGGACACCATATATTTT
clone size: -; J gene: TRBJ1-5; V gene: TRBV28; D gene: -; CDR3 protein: CASRLTHSNQPQHF; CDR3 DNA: TGTGCCAGCAGACTGACCCATAGCAATCAGCCCCAGCATTTT
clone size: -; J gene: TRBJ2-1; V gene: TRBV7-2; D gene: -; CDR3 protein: CASSLAATNNEQFF; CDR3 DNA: TGTGCCAGCAGCTTAGCAGCCACGAACAATGAGCAGTTCTTC